These 30 T cell receptor beta chains were sequenced from one sample in a study of cytomegalovirus exposure and HLA in healthy donors. Some clones are missing from TCRdb's copy, which holds only in-frame ones; the method was immunoSEQ multiplex PCR. The sample lists 45,000 or so clones, roughly 93% seen once, with roughly 2% in the top ten. Sequencing used PBMCs. These receptors originate from a woman under 30 in good health and CMV-seronegative.

The chain is built from TRBV6-1 and TRBJ2-2, with TRBD1 matching over 7 bases. The germline CDR1 and CDR2 sequences are MNHNS and SASEGT. The CDR3 sequence is 14 residues long. The V gene end was trimmed by 10 bases and the J gene end by 4 bases; junction bases not matched to a gene: 9. Written as DNA, the CDR3 is TGTGCCACAGGGGGTGTCCTACTCACCGGGGAGCTGTTTTTT. Its translation: CATGGVLLTGELFF.

The rearrangement joins TRBV19 to TRBJ1-4; 8 nucleotides line up with TRBD1. Germline lookup yields CDR1 LNHDA and CDR2 SQIVND (reference sequence). The CDR3 has 14 residues. J lost 7 bases, V lost 7 bases, and 8 bases had no gene match. The CDR3 here is CASTNRGSSEKLFF. The CDR3 region has the DNA TGTGCCAGTACCAACAGGGGGTCGAGTGAAAAACTGTTTTTT.

This clone has only one observation. The gene calls are TRBV5-6 and TRBJ1-2; D is possibly TRBD1 (5 bases). V was trimmed by 4 bases and J by 5 bases, leaving 18 bases between them. The CDR3 spans 15 residues. Germline CDR1 is SGHDT and CDR2 is YYEEEE. CDR3 bases: TGTGCCAGCAGCCGAACCATGACAGTTCCGTATGGCTACACCTTC. Encoded protein: CASSRTMTVPYGYTF. The whole variable domain, remainder taken from reference TRBV5-6 and TRBJ1-2, is DAGVTQSPTHLIKTRGQQVTLRCSPKSGHDTVSWYQQALGQGPQFIFQYYEEEERQRGNFPDRFSGHQFPNYSSELNVNALLLGDSALYLCASSRTMTVPYGYTFGSGTRLTVV.

The chain is built from TRBV5-4 and TRBJ1-1, with 10 bases matching TRBD1. Germline V gene lookup returns CDR1 SGHNT and CDR2 YYREEE (reference sequence). CDR3 length: 15 residues. V lost 4 bases to trimming and J lost 4 bases; unmatched junction nucleotides: 7. CDR3 sequence: CASSLPRTGGTEAFF. CDR3 bases: TGTGCCAGCAGCCTTCCCCGGACAGGGGGCACTGAAGCTTTCTTT. The variable domain in full, with the rest retrieved from reference TRBV5-4 and TRBJ1-1, is ETGVTQSPTHLIKTRGQQVTLRCSSQSGHNTVSWYQQALGQGPQFIFQYYREEENGRGNFPPRFSGLQFPNYSSELNVNALELDDSALYLCASSLPRTGGTEAFFGQGTRLTVV.

The gene calls are TRBV5-6 and TRBJ2-3; D may be TRBD2 (7 bases). Germline CDR1 and CDR2: SGHDT and YYEEEE. Trimming pared 4 bases from V and 2 bases from J, leaving 11 bases between. This CDR3 has 14 amino acids. This chain's CDR3 is CASSGGGPTDTQYF. CDR3 in DNA: TGTGCCAGCAGCGGGGGGGGCCCCACAGATACGCAGTATTTT.

The genes are TRBV28 and TRBJ2-5, with 7 bases lining up with TRBD1. Germline lookup yields CDR1 MDHEN and CDR2 SYDVKM. The CDR3 runs to 15 residues. Trimming removed 1 base from V and 5 bases from J; junction bases left unmatched: 7. The CDR3 bases are TGTGCCAGCAGTTTATCAGAGAGGGGGCGCGAGACCCAGTACTTC. Amino acid sequence: CASSLSERGRETQYF.

The V and J genes are TRBV6-1 and TRBJ1-4; D is unclear. Per germline, CDR1 MNHNS and CDR2 SASEGT. Trimming stripped 5 bases from V and 7 bases from J, with 8 bases between. This CDR3 region has 12 residues. The CDR3 region has the DNA TGTGCCAGCAGTACCCCGAGTGAAAAACTGTTTTTT. Residues: CASSTPSEKLFF.

The chain recombines TRBV2 with TRBJ1-2, with unresolved D. Germline V gives CDR1 SNHLY, CDR2 FYNNEI. This CDR3 has 12 amino acids. Trimming stripped 4 bases from V and 4 bases from J, with 7 bases between. The chain's CDR3 is CASSAGIYGYTF. Written as DNA, the CDR3 is TGTGCCAGCAGTGCGGGGATCTATGGCTACACCTTC.

The V gene is TRBV18, the J gene TRBJ2-2, with 8 positions matching TRBD2. V gave up 4 bases and J gave up 0 bases; unmatched junction bases: 4. The CDR3 is made up of 16 amino acids. Germline V gene lookup returns CDR1 KGHSH and CDR2 LQKENI. The CDR3 coding sequence is TGTGCCAGCTCACTAATAGCGGGATCGAACACCGGGGAGCTGTTTTTT. This gives the protein CASSLIAGSNTGELFF.

This clone was seen more than once but under ten times. The V call is TRBV6-4, the J call TRBJ1-4; unclear D gene. The CDR3 has 14 amino acids. Trimming stripped 0 bases from V and 14 bases from J, with 16 bases between. Per the germline V gene, CDR1 is MRHNA and CDR2 is SNTAGT. CDR3 residues: CASSDSPGSKELFF. The DNA for the CDR3 is TGTGCCAGCAGTGACTCGCCAGGCTCCAAAGAGCTGTTTTTT.

The rearrangement links TRBV14 to TRBJ2-7; D gene unclear. The ends were cut back, 1 base at V and 2 bases at J, with 6 bases in the middle. Germline V gene data show CDR1 as SGHDN and CDR2 as FVKESK. The CDR3 has 13 amino acids. The CDR3 here is CASSQGNTYEQYF. The CDR3 bases are TGTGCCAGCAGCCAAGGTAACACCTACGAGCAGTACTTC.

The chain has TRBV19 and TRBJ2-3, with 8 bases lining up with TRBD1. CDR1 LNHDA and CDR2 SQIVND come from the germline V gene (reference sequence). Germline trimming cut 6 bases from V and 1 base from J; bases unmatched to any gene: 3. The CDR3 runs to 14 residues. In DNA, the CDR3 is TGTGCCAGTAGGACAGGGGAGGGCACAGATACGCAGTATTTT. Translated, it gives CASRTGEGTDTQYF.

The chain couples TRBV18 to TRBJ2-5; 7 nucleotides align to TRBD1. The ends lost 4 bases at V and 5 bases at J; junction bases unmatched: 4. Germline V gives CDR1 KGHSH, CDR2 LQKENI. The CDR3 length is 13 residues. The CDR3: CASSRTGEETQYF. DNA of the CDR3: TGTGCCAGCTCACGCACAGGGGAGGAGACCCAGTACTTC.

The chain links TRBV20-1 to TRBJ2-3; TRBD1 matches 7 bases. This CDR3 is built from 11 residues. V shed 6 bases and J 6 bases; nucleotides not matched to a gene: 3. Germline V gene lookup returns CDR1 DFQATT and CDR2 SNEGSKA (reference sequence). The CDR3 reads CSASQGDTQYF. The CDR3 DNA is TGCAGTGCGTCACAGGGGGATACGCAGTATTTT.

The table lists this clone with a count of one. CDR3 coding DNA: TGTGCCAGCAGTTTATCGACGGGGGGGGAGCAGTTCTTC. This sequence encodes CASSLSTGGEQFF. V gene TRBV27 combines with J gene TRBJ2-1; 8 bases fit TRBD2. CDR3 length: 13 residues. The J segment lost 10 bases and the V segment lost 0 bases, leaving 2 bases of the junction unmatched. Germline V gene data show CDR1 as MNHEY and CDR2 as SMNVEV (reference sequence).

V usage is TRBV14 and J usage is TRBJ2-3; TRBD2 agrees at 7 bases. V dropped 1 base and J dropped 4; count of bases not matched to a gene: 2. The germline V gene has CDR1 SGHDN and CDR2 FVKESK. This CDR3 has 14 amino acids. The CDR3 DNA is TGTGCCAGCAGCCAAGGCGGGGGTGCAGATACGCAGTATTTT. Amino acids: CASSQGGGADTQYF. The whole variable domain, filled in from reference TRBV14 and TRBJ2-3, reads EAGVTQFPSHSVIEKGQTVTLRCDPISGHDNLYWYRRVMGKEIKFLLHFVKESKQDESGMPNNRFLAERTGGTYSTLKVQPAELEDSGVYFCASSQGGGADTQYFGPGTRLTVL.

V usage is TRBV6-6 and J usage is TRBJ2-7; 7 nucleotides agree with TRBD2. V gave up 5 bases and J gave up 2 bases; unmatched junction bases: 3. This CDR3 comprises 13 residues. The germline V gene has CDR1 MNHNY and CDR2 SVGAGI (reference sequence). The CDR3 here is CASSTGLAYEQYF. The CDR3 nucleotides read TGTGCCAGCAGTACCGGACTAGCCTACGAGCAGTACTTC.

The V and J genes are TRBV28 and TRBJ2-4, with 16 bases lining up with TRBD2. V trimming: 4 bases; J trimming: 8 bases; junction bases outside the gene matches: 8. From germline, CDR1 is MDHEN and CDR2 SYDVKM. The CDR3 is 17 residues long. In DNA, the CDR3 is TGTGCCAGCAGTTCAGGGACTAGCGGGGGGGCCGCAGACATTCAGTACTTC. Its protein is CASSSGTSGGAADIQYF.

This clone has just one count. The chain uses TRBV2 and TRBJ1-5; possibly TRBD1 for D (6 bases). The CDR3 totals 14 residues. Trimming took 7 bases from V and 6 from J, leaving 16 bases between them. From germline, CDR1 is SNHLY and CDR2 FYNNEI. The chain's CDR3 is CASTEETGGQPQHF. The CDR3 DNA is TGTGCCAGCACCGAAGAGACAGGCGGTCAGCCCCAGCATTTT.

This chain uses TRBV4-2 with TRBJ2-2; 7 nucleotides match TRBD1. The CDR3 contains 20 residues. V shed 2 bases and J 1 base; nucleotides not matched to a gene: 16. The germline gives CDR1 LGHNA, CDR2 YNFKEQ. CDR3 nucleotide sequence: TGTGCCAGCAGCCAAATTATGGGCCAGGGGGAATACGTGAACACCGGGGAGCTGTTTTTT. It is translated as CASSQIMGQGEYVNTGELFF.

The rearrangement uses TRBV5-4 and TRBJ1-1; TRBD1 might be the D (5 bases). Germline V gives CDR1 SGHNT, CDR2 YYREEE (reference sequence). Trimming took 1 base from V and 6 from J, leaving 19 bases between them. This CDR3 comprises 16 residues. The CDR3 loop reads CASSLWAGISGAEAFF. In DNA, the CDR3 is TGTGCCAGCAGCTTGTGGGCCGGGATATCGGGGGCTGAAGCTTTCTTT.

The chain links TRBV19 to TRBJ1-3; 9 bases line up with TRBD1. Germline loops: CDR1 LNHDA, CDR2 SQIVND (reference sequence). V lost 5 bases and J lost 3; bases outside the gene matches: 14. This CDR3 contains 18 residues. CDR3 bases: TGTGCCAGTAGTTCCACGGGGACAGGGTCGAGTTATGGAAACACCATATATTTT. Translating it yields CASSSTGTGSSYGNTIYF. Supplemented by reference TRBV19 and TRBJ1-3, the full variable domain reads DGGITQSPKYLFRKEGQNVTLSCEQNLNHDAMYWYRQDPGQGLRLIYYSQIVNDFQKGDIAEGYSVSREKKESFPLTVTSAQKNPTAFYLCASSSTGTGSSYGNTIYFGEGSWLTVV.

Points on this clone: The junction departs from the called germline gene at one end, perhaps through a read error. V is TRBV2 and J is TRBJ2-7; 9 bases match TRBD1. CDR1 is SNHLY and CDR2 is FYNNEI in the germline V gene. The CDR3 runs 15 residues. CDR3 region: CASREGQGRSYEQYF. As DNA, the CDR3 is TGTGCCAGCAGGGAAGGACAGGGGAGATCCTACGAGCAGTACTTC.

The rearrangement joins TRBV14 to TRBJ2-3, with 7 bases identical to TRBD1. The ends lost 4 bases at V and 3 bases at J; junction bases unmatched: 4. The CDR3 has 14 residues. Germline V lookup: CDR1 SGHDN, CDR2 FVKESK. In nucleotides, the CDR3 is TGTGCCAGCAGCCGCTACAGGGGTACAGATACGCAGTATTTT. This sequence encodes CASSRYRGTDTQYF.

The chain couples TRBV6-1 to TRBJ1-5; D may be TRBD1 (6 bases). The CDR3 length is 13 residues. The V and J ends lost 5 bases and 3 bases respectively, with 8 bases between them. Germline V CDR1 and CDR2: MNHNS, SASEGT. The CDR3: CASSNRDNQPQHF. CDR3 nucleotides: TGTGCCAGCAGTAACAGGGACAATCAGCCCCAGCATTTT.

This chain's CDR3 is CASRPKVAGGNNEQFF. The CDR3 bases are TGTGCCAGCAGACCCAAGGTAGCGGGAGGCAACAATGAGCAGTTCTTC. This chain uses TRBV7-2 with TRBJ2-1; 10 nucleotides line up with TRBD2. Germline V gives CDR1 SGHTA, CDR2 FQGNSA. This CDR3 has 16 residues. V shed 6 bases and J 5 bases; nucleotides not matched to a gene: 10.

The table lists this clone with a count of one. The chain couples TRBV29-1 to TRBJ2-7; TRBD1 aligns across 7 bases. Per germline, CDR1 SQVTM and CDR2 ANQGSEA. The trim removed 5 bases at V and 0 bases at J, leaving 4 bases unmatched. The CDR3 is made up of 13 amino acids. CDR3 residues: CSVLDRSSYEQYF. The CDR3 region has the DNA TGCAGCGTTCTGGACAGGAGCTCCTACGAGCAGTACTTC.

V gene TRBV19 combines with J gene TRBJ1-1; the D gene is possibly TRBD1 (5 bases). Trimming shortened V by 6 bases and J by 6 bases, and 17 bases separated the two germline ends. CDR1 is LNHDA, CDR2 SQIVND, per germline (reference sequence). The CDR3 extends over 14 amino acids. CDR3 nucleotide sequence: TGTGCCAGTAGGGTACCAGGGTCGGGAGCTGAAGCTTTCTTT. Residues: CASRVPGSGAEAFF.

This chain uses TRBV6-5 with TRBJ1-2; 8 bases map to TRBD1. Germline lookup yields CDR1 MNHEY and CDR2 SVGAGI. The CDR3 runs to 13 residues. V was pared by 5 bases and J by 8 bases, with 7 bases of the junction left unmatched. The CDR3 spells CASSPGQGGGYTF. CDR3 nucleotide sequence: TGTGCCAGCAGTCCTGGACAGGGCGGCGGCTACACCTTC.

The rearrangement joins TRBV21-1 to TRBJ2-2; the table names TRBD2, a call not compared with the DNA. TRBV21-1 counts as a pseudogene. This CDR3 has 17 residues. The CDR3 loop reads CASSKVRGVINTGELFF. Written as DNA, the CDR3 is TGTGCCAGCAGCAAAGTTCGCGGGGTTATAAACACCGGGGAGCTGTTTTTT.